What follows are 9 T cell receptor delta chains derived from one specimen sequenced in a study of gamma-delta T cells after stem cell transplantation. TCRdb called clones from the RT-PCR reads again using CATT. The sample lists around 1,500 delta-chain clones, 1.5% to 2% occurring once. The sequencing input was gamma-delta T cells. The receptors here all came from a human donor. It is not recorded whose cells these are; they may come from a transplant donor.

As concerns this clone: The protein given by TCRdb reflects a much larger clone and differs at residue 7 from this DNA's translation, likely from a read error; the protein shown is the DNA's translation. The rearrangement joins TRDV1 to TRDJ1, with 7 bases lining up with TRDD3. Trimming took 3 bases from V and 0 from J; bases not matched to a gene: 25. Looked up from germline, CDR1 is TSWWSYY and CDR2 is QGS. The CDR3 consists of 22 residues. CDR3 sequence: CALGDLCLPKYWGSLYTDKLIF. CDR3 nucleotide sequence: TGTGCTCTTGGGGACCTTTGCCTGCCCAAGTACTGGGGATCCTTGTACACCGATAAACTCATCTTT.

Remarks on this clone: TCRdb assigns this DNA the protein of a much larger clone, which departs from its translation at residue 7; this likely reflects a read error, and the protein shown comes from translating the DNA. This chain links TRDV2 with TRDJ1; maybe TRDD3 (6 bases). Germline assignment: CDR1 GEAIGNYY and CDR2 EKD. The CDR3 consists of 17 residues. Deletions cut 3 bases from V and 0 bases from J, with 19 bases between. This chain's CDR3 is CACDLLRERGNTDKLIF. CDR3 DNA: TGTGCCTGTGACCTACTGAGGGAGAGGGGGAACACCGATAAACTCATCTTT.

The sample holds a few counts of this clone. This likely traces to a read error, being one base from a far larger clone. The sample carries other DNA sequences with the same CDR3. This sequence joins TRDV1 and TRDJ1; the D gene is possibly TRDD3 (6 bases). This CDR3 is built from 17 residues. CDR1 is TSWWSYY, CDR2 QGS, per germline. CDR3 DNA sequence: TGTGCTCTTGGCAAAAGGAGGATACTCCGGCACACCGACAAACTCATCTTT. This gives the protein CALGKRRILRHTDKLIF.

Notes on this clone: This DNA translates differently at residue 16 from the TCRdb protein, which is that of a much larger clone; a read error is likely, and the protein shown is the DNA's own translation. This rearrangement joins TRDV1 to TRDJ3, with TRDD3 matching 8 bases. The CDR3 extends over 24 amino acids. V lost 4 bases, J lost 2 bases, and 25 bases stayed unmatched. The germline V gene has CDR1 TSWWSYY and CDR2 QGS. CDR3 DNA sequence: TGTGCTCTTGGGGCCCTAGTATCTACACTTACTGGGGGTCTTAGCCCCTGGGACACCCGACAGATGTTTTTC. Translated, it gives CALGALVSTLTGGLSPWDTRQMFF.

This clone was seen only a few times. A much bigger clone sits one base away, suggesting this may be a read error. Other DNA sequences of this sample code for an identical CDR3. The V call is TRDV1, the J call TRDJ1; 10 nucleotides agree with TRDD3. Trimming at V came to 3 bases and at J to 5 bases, leaving 27 bases not matched to a gene. From germline, CDR1 is TSWWSYY and CDR2 QGS. There are 22 residues in the CDR3. CDR3 sequence (DNA): TGTGCTCTTGGGGAGCTAAGGGCCCTCGCCCTACTGGGGGATCTAAGAGTTGATAAACTCATCTTT. This gives the protein CALGELRALALLGDLRVDKLIF.

In the case of this clone: A far larger clone is off by one base, so a read error is likely. This sample also contains other DNA sequences that code for the same CDR3. The V gene is TRDV1, the J gene TRDJ1, with 11 positions matching TRDD3. There are 20 residues in the CDR3. The germline V gene encodes CDR1 TSWWSYY and CDR2 QGS. CDR3 amino acids: CALGGPSYAWGILNTDKLIF. CDR3 in DNA: TGTGCTCTTGGGGGACCGTCCTACGCCTGGGGGATACTGAACACCGACAAACTCATCTTT.

The chain combines TRDV1 with TRDJ1, with 9 bases identical to TRDD3. Germline values: CDR1 TSWWSYY, CDR2 QGS. This CDR3 region has 19 residues. The J segment lost 4 bases and the V segment lost 3 bases, leaving 18 bases of the junction unmatched. The CDR3 DNA reads TGTGCTCTTGGGGACCTCCATACGGGGTACTGGGGGACCAGCGATAAACTCATCTTT. Its protein is CALGDLHTGYWGTSDKLIF.

By share of the sample, this clone is medium-sized. V is TRDV1 and J is TRDJ1, with TRDD2 matching 8 bases. There are 23 residues in the CDR3. CDR1 is TSWWSYY, CDR2 QGS, per germline. J lost 8 bases, V lost 5 bases, and 37 bases had no gene match. The CDR3 spells CALGTAFLYLGPYIPHHPGKLIF. CDR3 nucleotides: TGTGCTCTTGGGACGGCCTTCCTATATCTTGGGCCTTATATCCCCCACCACCCGGGGAAACTCATCTTT.

This clone turned up a few times. The protein in TCRdb stems from a much larger clone and differs at residue 13 from this DNA's translation, likely a read error; here the protein is translated from the DNA. The V and J genes are TRAV29/DV5 and TRDJ1, with 9 bases lining up with TRDD2. The CDR3 runs to 17 residues. The junction had 18 bases not matched to a gene; V was cut back by 1 base and J by 8 bases. Per the germline V gene, CDR1 is NSMFDY and CDR2 is ISSIKDK. CDR3 DNA: TGTGCAGCAAGCACGGCCTTCCTACGTACTGGGGAGCACAAACTCATCTTT. Its translation is CAASTAFLRTGEHKLIF.